The present T cell receptor beta chain was sequenced within a study of shared clonotypes between healthy human individuals. Adult donors, all healthy and HIV-negative, had no recent acute infections or vaccinations. Investigators divided CD4+ cells into CD45RA+ naive and CD45RA-negative memory subsets. DNA at around 200 ng, about 30,000 T cell genomes, went into sorted-subset replicate PCRs. This table comes from immunoSEQ multiplex PCR, and its TCRdb copy is limited to in-frame clones, with some not included. The sample has about 1 million clones; around 74% are singletons. The TCR was taken from a man younger than 35 in good health. Sample: memory CD4+ T cells sorted from blood. Subset described: CD45RA-negative fraction.

CDR3 amino acids: CASSPSGVTYEQYF. The CDR3 nucleotides are TGTGCCAGCAGCCCAAGCGGGGTTACCTACGAGCAGTACTTC. This chain uses TRBV7-8 with TRBJ2-7; 7 nucleotides line up with TRBD2. Unmatched junction bases numbered 6, after V lost 5 bases and J lost 2 bases. This CDR3 has 14 residues. CDR1 is SGHVS, CDR2 FQNEAQ, per germline.